The 5 T cell receptor beta chains presented below share a single source sample, sequenced in a study of T cell repertoires in cytomegalovirus infection. TCRdb itself ran the reads through MiXCR, one entry per CDR3 protein. The sample holds 750,000 to 950,000 distinct CDR3 sequences, 25% to 35% seen once. These receptors' targets are unknown. This sample comprised cultured CD8+ T cells from PBMCs, obtained from culture after CMV antigen stimulation. These receptors were collected from a human donor in good health (CMV status not recorded). Some clones in this sample may be carry-over from other donors' samples.

This chain joins TRBV11-2 and TRBJ2-7; D remains unclear. Germline V gives CDR1 SGHAT, CDR2 FQNNGV. The CDR3 runs to 12 residues. Trimming removed 3 bases at V and 3 bases at J, with 6 bases between. CDR3 nucleotide sequence: TGTGCCAGCAGCTTGCAGGTCTACGAGCAGTACGTC. As protein: CASSLQVYEQYV.

V usage is TRBV28 and J usage is TRBJ1-1; TRBD1 matches 10 bases. This CDR3 contains 18 residues. Germline CDR1 and CDR2: MDHEN and SYDVKM. V shed 9 bases and J 0 bases; nucleotides not matched to a gene: 16. The CDR3 bases are TGTGCCAGTCTGAAAGTCCGGGACAGGGGCCCCATGAACACTGAAGCTTTCTTT. Translated, it gives CASLKVRDRGPMNTEAFF.

The chain employs TRBV5-1 and TRBJ2-2, with a possible D match to TRBD2 (5 bases). CDR3 length: 14 residues. V was clipped by 4 bases and J by 6 bases, with 13 bases between them. Germline values: CDR1 SGHRS, CDR2 YFSETQ. CDR3 in DNA: TGCGCCAGCAGCCTACTAGGAATTGCCGGGGAGCTGTTTTTT. Translation: CASSLLGIAGELFF. The full variable domain, with the rest looked up from reference TRBV5-1 and TRBJ2-2, is KAGVTQTPRYLIKTRGQQVTLSCSPISGHRSVSWYQQTPGQGLQFLFEYFSETQRNKGNFPGRFSGRQFSNSRSEMNVSTLELGDSALYLCASSLLGIAGELFFGEGSRLTVL.

This chain uses TRBV7-9 with TRBJ2-7; D is perhaps TRBD1 (6 bases). Germline V gene lookup returns CDR1 SEHNR and CDR2 FQNEAQ (reference sequence). The CDR3 has 14 amino acids. V was cut by 4 bases and J by 3 bases, with 13 bases left in between. The chain's CDR3 is CASSWGQRVYEQYF. The CDR3 DNA is TGTGCCAGCAGCTGGGGACAAAGAGTCTACGAGCAGTACTTC.

In DNA, the CDR3 is TGTGCCAGCAGCTTAGCCTCAGGGCGCTCTAACTATGGCTACACCTTC. Translation gives CASSLASGRSNYGYTF. The genes are TRBV13 and TRBJ1-2; a possible D gene is TRBD1 (5 bases). The V gene lost 1 base and the J gene lost 0 bases, with 12 bases spanning the gap. Germline CDR1 PRHDT, CDR2 FYEKMQ (reference sequence). The CDR3 totals 16 residues.